This T cell receptor beta chain appears in the sequencing data of a study of regulatory T cells in long-lasting Graves disease. Findings and caveats of the study: Persistent cases favored TRBV28, TRBJ1-2 and TRBJ2-5.

The sample holds many counts of this clonotype. Antigen unknown. The authors built TCR beta libraries using iRepertoire HTBI primers and Arm-PCR of CDR3 regions. TCRdb reanalysed the multiplex PCR reads using MiXCR and keeps one entry per CDR3 protein. This table holds about 450,000 distinct CDR3 sequences, roughly 15% found once. Noted time point: newly diagnosed GD, antithyroid drugs for less than 3 months. Generation of the TCR library employed RNA extracted from PBMCs. Patients were from an endocrinology department in Xi'an, China. The CDR3 is made up of 15 amino acids. V lost 5 bases and J 5 bases, leaving 18 bases between the germline ends. Germline CDR1 is SGHTA and CDR2 is FQGNSA. These sequences were also reported in another study, on T cells in Graves' hyperthyroidism and ophthalmopathy. This second study notes: Initially, a first-round RT-PCR of the TCR CDR3 employed the HTBI primer set.

The source material was peripheral blood mononuclear cells (PBMCs), sampled at new diagnosis, from a patient treated with antithyroid drugs. The chain links TRBV7-2 to TRBJ1-1; D is perhaps TRBD1 (5 bases). The sequence was collected from a woman in her thirties with Graves disease. CDR3 loop: CASSIPGRGGTEAFF. The CDR3 DNA follows: TGTGCCAGCAGCATACCGGGACGCGGGGGAACTGAAGCTTTCTTT.